What follows are 14 T cell receptor delta chains derived from one specimen sequenced in a study of gamma-delta chains in newborns, infants, children. TCRdb called clones anew from the reads with CATT. The sample lists some 6,100 delta-chain clones, roughly 2.5% seen once, with less than 20% in the top ten. The sample taken for sequencing was blood. These receptor sequences come from a child who was a newborn, infant or young child, either healthy, febrile or measles-vaccinated (not recorded which).

For this clone: Given a far larger clone just one base away, this is likely a sequencing read error. This sample also contains other DNA sequences that code for the same CDR3. This chain uses TRDV2 with TRDJ3; TRDD3 aligns across 10 bases. This CDR3 has 17 residues. Per the germline V gene, CDR1 is GEAIGNYY and CDR2 is EKD. With 4 bases clipped from V and 3 bases from J, the junction kept 5 bases outside the gene matches. CDR3 nucleotides: TGTGCCTGTGATACCGCTGGGGGATACTGGGACACCCGACAGATGTTTTTC. Its protein is CACDTAGGYWDTRQMFF.

On this clone: The translation of this DNA and the TCRdb protein of a much larger clone differ at residue 10, probably owing to a read error; the protein shown here is translated from the DNA. The V gene is TRDV2, the J gene TRDJ2; 10 nucleotides line up with TRDD3. Germline CDR1 and CDR2: GEAIGNYY and EKD. The CDR3 runs 15 residues. Trimming cost V 2 bases and J 8 bases; bases outside gene matches: 7. The chain's CDR3 is CACDILGDGSAQLFF. CDR3 nucleotide sequence: TGTGCCTGTGACATACTGGGGGATGGGAGTGCACAACTCTTCTTT.

By sample fraction, this clone is medium-sized (0.01 to 0.1%). This sample includes further DNA sequences coding for the same CDR3. This sequence joins TRDV2 and TRDJ2; 8 nucleotides match TRDD3. The CDR3 sequence is 15 residues long. Germline-derived CDR1 and CDR2 are GEAIGNYY and EKD. Losses at the gene ends were 3 bases for V and 3 bases for J; bases not matched to a gene: 5. CDR3: CACDAVLGVTAQLFF. The CDR3 coding sequence is TGTGCCTGTGACGCTGTACTGGGGGTGACAGCACAACTCTTCTTT.

By frequency in the sample, this clone is medium-sized. This sequence joins TRDV2 and TRDJ1; 9 bases align to TRDD3. Germline V CDR1 and CDR2: GEAIGNYY, EKD. CDR3 length: 15 residues. Trimming at V came to 3 bases and at J to 0 bases, leaving 4 bases not matched to a gene. The CDR3 nucleotides read TGTGCCTGTGACCTACTGGGGGACTACACCGATAAACTCATCTTT. Protein: CACDLLGDYTDKLIF.

Note on this clone: Given a much more abundant clone one base away, this may be a read error. The chain recombines TRDV2 with TRDJ3; 12 nucleotides line up with TRDD3. TCRdb gives no J gene; it was assigned here by matching the DNA to germline. The CDR3 length is 21 residues. With 3 bases clipped from V and 0 bases from J, the junction kept 11 bases outside the gene matches. From germline, CDR1 is GEAIGNYY and CDR2 EKD. The CDR3 sequence: CACDPVLGDTSSSWDTRQMFF. CDR3 in DNA: TGTGCCTGTGACCCGGTACTGGGGGATACCTCCTCCTCCTGGGACACCCGACAGATGTTTTTC.

Regarding this clone: The protein recorded in TCRdb matches a much larger clone and deviates from this DNA's translation at residue 12, suggesting a read error; the protein here is obtained by translating the DNA. The rearrangement links TRDV2 to TRDJ3; D possibly corresponds to TRDD3 (6 bases). CDR1 GEAIGNYY and CDR2 EKD come from the germline V gene. The CDR3 contains 18 residues. CDR3 sequence: CACDTVEGSSWGTRQMFF. CDR3 coding DNA: TGTGCCTGTGACACCGTCGAGGGAAGCTCCTGGGGCACCCGACAGATGTTTTTC.

This clone qualifies as medium-sized. In the same sample, other DNA sequences code for this CDR3. The V call is TRAV29/DV5, the J call TRDJ1, with D maybe TRDD3 (5 bases). The V end lost 0 bases, the J end lost 0 bases, and 6 bases lay between the germline ends. In germline, CDR1 is NSMFDY, CDR2 ISSIKDK. CDR3 size: 13 residues. In DNA form, the CDR3 reads TGTGCAGCAAGCGCGGGGGACACCGATAAACTCATCTTT. The encoded protein is CAASAGDTDKLIF.

J is TRDJ2 and V is TRAV29/DV5, with TRDD3 matching over 9 bases. Germline loops: CDR1 NSMFDY, CDR2 ISSIKDK. J gave up 0 bases and V 0 bases, and 30 bases lay outside the gene matches. This CDR3 is built from 25 residues. CDR3 loop: CAASAVFFQKEAGTGGEPLTAQLFF. CDR3 coding DNA: TGTGCAGCAAGCGCGGTATTCTTCCAAAAGGAGGCGGGTACTGGGGGAGAACCTTTGACAGCACAACTCTTCTTT. Supplemented by reference TRAV29/DV5 and TRDJ2, the full variable domain reads DQQVKQNSPSLSVQEGRISILNCDYTNSMFDYFLWYKKYPAEGPTFLISISSIKDKNEDGRFTVFLNKSAKHLSLHIVPSQPGDSAVYFCAASAVFFQKEAGTGGEPLTAQLFFGKGTQLIVEP.

About this clone: The protein TCRdb gives is from a much larger clone and does not agree with this DNA's translation at residue 8, likely a read error; the protein shown here comes from the DNA. The CDR3 bases are TGTGCCTGTGACCCTTTGGGGGCTACGACCGCTTTGACAGCACAACTCTTCTTT. Translation gives CACDPLGATTALTAQLFF. The chain employs TRDV2 and TRDJ2, with D possibly being TRDD3 (6 bases). The germline V gene encodes CDR1 GEAIGNYY and CDR2 EKD. CDR3 size: 18 residues. V lost 3 bases and J 0 bases, leaving 19 bases between the germline ends.

This clone has a handful of counts. V and J are TRDV2 and TRDJ2, with TRDD3 matching 12 bases. The V and J ends lost 4 bases and 5 bases, in that order; junction bases with no gene match: 10. This CDR3 contains 17 residues. Germline V gene lookup returns CDR1 GEAIGNYY and CDR2 EKD. The CDR3 loop reads CACDTILGDTNTAQLFF. DNA of the CDR3: TGTGCCTGTGATACCATACTGGGGGATACAAACACAGCACAACTCTTCTTT.

Sample share makes this clone medium-sized (0.01 to 0.1%). The J gene is TRDJ3, the V gene TRDV2; the match to TRDD3 covers 11 bases. The trim removed 2 bases at V and 6 bases at J, leaving 2 bases unmatched. The CDR3 is 16 amino acids. Germline V gene lookup returns CDR1 GEAIGNYY and CDR2 EKD. CDR3 coding DNA: TGTGCCTGTGACAGCTGGGGGATACAGGACACCCGACAGATGTTTTTC. It encodes CACDSWGIQDTRQMFF.

This clone turned up a few times. V is TRDV2 and J is TRDJ3; 10 bases fit TRDD3. Losses at the gene ends were 0 bases for V and 5 bases for J; bases not matched to a gene: 9. Germline assignment: CDR1 GEAIGNYY and CDR2 EKD. The CDR3 sequence is 19 residues long. The CDR3 region has the DNA TGTGCCTGTGACACCGCAGGGGGGATACGGTCCCGGGACACCCGACAGATGTTTTTC. Translation gives CACDTAGGIRSRDTRQMFF.

By share, this clone counts as medium-sized. This specimen includes other DNA sequences encoding the same CDR3. The chain is built from TRDV2 and TRDJ2, with 9 bases aligning to TRDD3. V was clipped by 3 bases and J by 0 bases; unmatched bases: 4. Germline CDR1 and CDR2: GEAIGNYY and EKD. CDR3 length equals 16 residues. CDR3: CACDVLGEALTAQLFF. The CDR3, as DNA: TGTGCCTGTGACGTACTGGGGGAAGCTTTGACAGCACAACTCTTCTTT.

The sample holds a few counts of this clone. A much larger clone lies a single base off, so this may be a read error. This sample also contains other DNA sequences that code for the same CDR3. The V and J genes are TRDV2 and TRDJ2, with 13 positions matching TRDD3. The germline gives CDR1 GEAIGNYY, CDR2 EKD. CDR3 size: 16 residues. The CDR3 region is CACDHVLGDTPAQLFF. The CDR3 coding sequence is TGTGCCTGTGACCACGTACTGGGGGATACGCCGGCACAACTCTTCTTC.